This TCR beta chain was recorded in a study of blood T cell repertoires in COVID-19. About the research overall: PBMCs, B-cell-depleted T cells, or T cells were the source of the cDNA or gDNA that made up the material.

Methods used by the authors: Counts of nucleated cells, estimated from reference gene primer amplification, were obtained. The repertoire was sequenced with immunoSEQ multiplex PCR; TCRdb's copy has only in-frame clones and lacks some. Clone size and V and J calls were adopted from that table, with D and trimming inferred from the DNA. The sample has a few hundred thousand clones, just over 85% seen once. Per the germline V gene, CDR1 is ENHRY and CDR2 is SYGVKD. V shed 0 bases, J shed 10 bases, and the junction held 13 bases outside the gene matches. The length of the CDR3 is 16 residues. The chain couples TRBV10-3 to TRBJ1-1, with TRBD1 matching 8 bases. The clonotype originates from a woman aged 25 to 39 with active or convalescent COVID-19. The sequenced sample consisted of peripheral blood. CDR3 residues: CAISESVSQGAKGAFF. As DNA, the CDR3 is TGTGCCATCAGTGAGTCGGTTTCGCAGGGGGCTAAAGGAGCTTTCTTT.